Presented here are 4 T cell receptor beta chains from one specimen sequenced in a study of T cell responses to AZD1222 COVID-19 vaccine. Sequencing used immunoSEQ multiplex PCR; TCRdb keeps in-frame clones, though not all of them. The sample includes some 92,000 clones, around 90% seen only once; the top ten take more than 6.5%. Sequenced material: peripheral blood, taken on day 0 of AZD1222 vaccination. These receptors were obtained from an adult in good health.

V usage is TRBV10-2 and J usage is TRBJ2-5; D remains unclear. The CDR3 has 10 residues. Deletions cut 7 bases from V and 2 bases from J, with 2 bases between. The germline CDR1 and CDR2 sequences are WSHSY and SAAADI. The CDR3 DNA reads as TGCGCCAGCAAACAAGAGACCCAGTACTTC. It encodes CASKQETQYF.

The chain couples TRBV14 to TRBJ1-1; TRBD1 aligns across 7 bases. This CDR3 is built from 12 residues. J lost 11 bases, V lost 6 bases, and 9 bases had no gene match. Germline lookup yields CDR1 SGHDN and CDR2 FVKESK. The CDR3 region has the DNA TGTGCCAGCAGTAGACAGGGTTCCGGCGCTTTCTTT. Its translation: CASSRQGSGAFF.

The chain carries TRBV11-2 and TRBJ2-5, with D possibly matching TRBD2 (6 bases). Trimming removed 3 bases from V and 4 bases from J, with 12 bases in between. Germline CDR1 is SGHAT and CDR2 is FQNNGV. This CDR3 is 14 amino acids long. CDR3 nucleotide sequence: TGTGCCAGCAGCTTCAATCGAGCGGGAGAGACCCAGTACTTC. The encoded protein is CASSFNRAGETQYF.

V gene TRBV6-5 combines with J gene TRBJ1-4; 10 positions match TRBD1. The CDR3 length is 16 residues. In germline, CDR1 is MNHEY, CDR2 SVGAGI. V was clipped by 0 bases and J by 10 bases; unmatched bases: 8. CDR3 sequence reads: CASSYSWTGGLRKLFF. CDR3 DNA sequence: TGTGCCAGCAGTTACTCCTGGACAGGGGGTTTGAGAAAACTGTTTTTT.